This T cell receptor (beta chain) was captured by sequencing in a study of CD8 T cells in Susac syndrome. After extraction with the RNeasy kit, about 0.5 to 1 ug of the RNA was reverse transcribed using random hexamers. The method of amplification for TCR beta CDR3 was immunoSEQ multiplex PCR, covering 54 Vbeta and 13 Jbeta. A single record per CDR3 protein comes from TCRdb applying MiXCR to the immunoSEQ multiplex PCR reads. This repertoire shows around 130,000 distinct CDR3 sequences, 96% found once; its top ten account for 0.13% to 0.15%. The V gene's germline CDR1 is MGHRA and CDR2 YSYEKL. Losses at the gene ends were 3 bases for V and 2 bases for J; bases not matched to a gene: 12. This CDR3 is 18 amino acids long.

The origin of this receptor is a human donor with Susac syndrome. Sample: CD4+ T cells from PBMCs. The chain uses TRBV4-1 and TRBJ2-5, with 10 bases that match TRBD2. CDR3 DNA sequence: TGCGCCAGCAGCCATCCACCCGTCGGGACTAGCGATCAAGAGACCCAGTACTTC. It is translated as CASSHPPVGTSDQETQYF.